What follows are 22 T cell receptor beta chains derived from one specimen sequenced in a study of cytomegalovirus exposure and HLA in healthy donors. The PCR ran on 60 Vbeta and 13 Jbeta primers. Only in-frame clones appear in the TCRdb table, and some are missing; sequencing was by immunoSEQ multiplex PCR. This repertoire includes 68,000 or so clones. Sequencing was done on a sample of PBMCs. The source of these receptors is a boy younger than 18 in good health and CMV-seronegative.

This chain connects TRBV6-5 to TRBJ1-5; 7 positions match TRBD1. V was pared by 10 bases and J by 0 bases, with 9 bases of the junction left unmatched. The CDR3 spans 15 residues. Germline CDR1 reads MNHEY; CDR2 reads SVGAGI. The CDR3 is CATRLDRLSNQPQHF. The DNA of the CDR3 is TGTGCCACACGCCTGGACAGGCTTAGCAATCAGCCCCAGCATTTT.

The CDR3 sequence is CASSLVQRGSNEQFF. Here the CDR3 DNA reads TGTGCCAGCAGCTTAGTTCAGCGGGGGTCCAATGAGCAGTTCTTC. The chain recombines TRBV7-9 with TRBJ2-1; 8 nucleotides match TRBD2. Looked up from germline, CDR1 is SEHNR and CDR2 is FQNEAQ (reference sequence). With V trimmed by 1 base and J by 6 bases, 5 bases remained unmatched. The CDR3 has 15 residues. Based on the CDR3 plus reference TRBV7-9 and TRBJ2-1, the full variable domain is DTGVSQNPRHKITKRGQNVTFRCDPISEHNRLYWYRQTLGQGPEFLTYFQNEAQLEKSRLLSDRFSAERPKGSFSTLEIQRTEQGDSAMYLCASSLVQRGSNEQFFGPGTRLTVL.

V usage is TRBV15 and J usage is TRBJ2-1; D gene ambiguous. The germline CDR1 and CDR2 sequences are LNHNV and YYDKDF (reference sequence). The germline V and J ends were trimmed by 7 bases and 5 bases, with 6 bases remaining between them. CDR3 length: 11 residues. The CDR3 is CATTLDNEQFF. For the CDR3, the DNA is TGTGCCACCACTCTAGACAATGAGCAGTTCTTC.

The V gene is TRBV30, the J gene TRBJ1-6; D is unclear. The ends were cut back, 2 bases at V and 4 bases at J, with 12 bases in the middle. Per germline, CDR1 GTSNPN and CDR2 SVGIG (reference sequence). The CDR3 consists of 15 residues. CDR3 sequence (DNA): TGTGCCTGGAGTCCCACCCCCGGGTATAATTCACCCCTCCACTTT. The encoded protein is CAWSPTPGYNSPLHF.

The gene calls are TRBV28 and TRBJ1-1; TRBD1 is a possible D gene (6 bases). Trimming shortened V by 7 bases and J by 0 bases, and 15 bases separated the two germline ends. CDR1 is MDHEN, CDR2 SYDVKM, per germline. CDR3 length: 15 amino acids. CDR3 region: CASKEPGAVNTEAFF. CDR3 DNA sequence: TGTGCCAGCAAAGAACCAGGGGCCGTGAACACTGAAGCTTTCTTT.

The V call is TRBV30, the J call TRBJ1-2, with D maybe TRBD1 (5 bases). Germline V gene sequence: CDR1 GTSNPN, CDR2 SVGIG (reference sequence). This CDR3 is built from 12 residues. V gave up 3 bases and J gave up 6 bases, with 11 bases separating them. CDR3 DNA: TGTGCCTGGAGGATTCCGGGGGATGGCTACACCTTC. Its protein is CAWRIPGDGYTF.

V and J are TRBV11-1 and TRBJ2-7, with 7 bases aligning to TRBD1. The germline V gene encodes CDR1 SGHAT and CDR2 FQDESV (reference sequence). V dropped 6 bases and J dropped 7; count of bases not matched to a gene: 9. CDR3 size: 13 residues. The DNA for the CDR3 is TGTGCCAGCAGTCCAGGGGGAGTGGGTGAGCAGTACTTC. Translated: CASSPGGVGEQYF.

J is TRBJ1-4 and V is TRBV11-2; TRBD1 might be the D (6 bases). There are 15 residues in the CDR3. The germline V gene encodes CDR1 SGHAT and CDR2 FQNNGV. V shed 5 bases and J shed 6 bases, with 16 bases lying between them. The CDR3 sequence: CASSEDGTPHEKLFF. The CDR3 nucleotides are TGTGCCAGCAGCGAAGACGGGACACCCCATGAAAAACTGTTTTTT.

The chain carries TRBV5-4 and TRBJ2-1, with 13 bases that match TRBD2. Germline CDR1 reads SGHNT; CDR2 reads YYREEE (reference sequence). The CDR3 totals 15 residues. Trimming at V came to 2 bases and at J to 10 bases, leaving 6 bases not matched to a gene. CDR3 residues: CASSFGLAGEREQFF. For the CDR3, the DNA is TGTGCCAGCAGCTTCGGACTAGCGGGAGAGCGGGAGCAGTTCTTC.

V is TRBV7-2 and J is TRBJ2-5, with 16 bases identical to TRBD2. Germline-derived CDR1 and CDR2 are SGHTA and FQGNSA. With V trimmed by 3 bases and J by 4 bases, 2 bases remained unmatched. This CDR3 has 16 amino acids. The CDR3 loop is CASSFGTSGRGETQYF. The CDR3 coding sequence is TGTGCCAGCAGCTTCGGGACTAGCGGGAGGGGAGAGACCCAGTACTTC. Together with reference TRBV7-2 and TRBJ2-5, the CDR3 gives the full variable domain: GAGVSQSPSNKVTEKGKDVELRCDPISGHTALYWYRQSLGQGLEFLIYFQGNSAPDKSGLPSDRFSAERTGGSVSTLTIQRTQQEDSAVYLCASSFGTSGRGETQYFGPGTRLLVL.

The rearrangement joins TRBV5-4 to TRBJ1-4; maybe TRBD1 (6 bases). The CDR3 is made up of 15 amino acids. The germline V gene has CDR1 SGHNT and CDR2 YYREEE (reference sequence). Trimming took off 0 bases at V and 8 bases at J, with 14 bases between the two ends. The CDR3 region has the DNA TGTGCCAGCAGCTTGGACCAGGGGCGCTGGGAAAAACTGTTTTTT. Its translation is CASSLDQGRWEKLFF. The full variable domain, in which reference TRBV5-4 and TRBJ1-4 provide the parts outside the CDR3, is ETGVTQSPTHLIKTRGQQVTLRCSSQSGHNTVSWYQQALGQGPQFIFQYYREEENGRGNFPPRFSGLQFPNYSSELNVNALELDDSALYLCASSLDQGRWEKLFFGSGTQLSVL.

The chain's CDR3 is CAISEGQVNEQYF. The CDR3 DNA sequence: TGTGCCATCAGTGAGGGACAGGTAAACGAGCAGTACTTC. The V and J genes are TRBV10-3 and TRBJ2-7; TRBD1 matches 7 bases. V trimming: 2 bases; J trimming: 5 bases; junction bases outside the gene matches: 3. Germline CDR1 is ENHRY and CDR2 is SYGVKD. The CDR3 has 13 residues.

The chain is built from TRBV7-2 and TRBJ2-5; TRBD2 matches 8 bases. Germline V gives CDR1 SGHTA, CDR2 FQGNSA. The CDR3 is 13 residues long. The V segment lost 5 bases and the J segment 7 bases; nucleotides outside the gene matches: 6. CDR3 nucleotide sequence: TGTGCCAGCAGCCCCCAACGGGAGGGGACCCAGTACTTC. Amino acid sequence: CASSPQREGTQYF.

The chain joins TRBV5-4 to TRBJ2-2; 7 nucleotides align to TRBD2. This CDR3 has 14 residues. The germline V gene encodes CDR1 SGHNT and CDR2 YYREEE (reference sequence). J was trimmed by 6 bases and V by 0 bases; bases with no gene match: 2. CDR3 sequence: CASSLGTRAGELFF. The CDR3 nucleotides are TGTGCCAGCAGCTTGGGGACTAGGGCCGGGGAGCTGTTTTTT.

V is TRBV25-1 and J is TRBJ1-2, with 9 bases identical to TRBD1. The CDR3 extends over 17 amino acids. Germline-derived CDR1 and CDR2 are MGHDK and SYGVNS. Trimming cost V 2 bases and J 4 bases; bases outside gene matches: 11. The CDR3 protein is CASSENTFVTGGYGYTF. The CDR3 DNA sequence: TGTGCCAGCAGTGAAAATACCTTTGTGACAGGGGGCTATGGCTACACCTTC.

This chain joins TRBV14 and TRBJ2-5; no reliable D call. This CDR3 contains 15 residues. CDR1 is SGHDN, CDR2 FVKESK, per germline. V gave up 1 base and J gave up 5 bases, with 14 bases separating them. For the CDR3, the DNA is TGTGCCAGCAGCCAAGCTACCCTAGTTGGTGAGACCCAGTACTTC. Encoded protein: CASSQATLVGETQYF. Full variable domain (rest looked up from reference TRBV14 and TRBJ2-5): EAGVTQFPSHSVIEKGQTVTLRCDPISGHDNLYWYRRVMGKEIKFLLHFVKESKQDESGMPNNRFLAERTGGTYSTLKVQPAELEDSGVYFCASSQATLVGETQYFGPGTRLLVL.

The chain carries TRBV6-6 and TRBJ2-5, with 12 bases fitting TRBD2. Germline CDR1 and CDR2: MNHNY and SVGAGI (reference sequence). The ends lost 4 bases at V and 2 bases at J; junction bases unmatched: 5. CDR3 length: 16 residues. The DNA for the CDR3 is TGTGCCAGCAGTTTACTAGCGGGGGGACCTCAAGAGACCCAGTACTTC. Its translation is CASSLLAGGPQETQYF.

The gene calls are TRBV28 and TRBJ2-7; TRBD1 matches 9 bases. CDR3 length: 16 residues. Germline trimming cut 6 bases from V and 1 base from J; bases unmatched to any gene: 10. Germline V lookup: CDR1 MDHEN, CDR2 SYDVKM. In DNA, the CDR3 is TGTGCCAGCAGCCTCCAGCCGGGACAGGGATCCTACGAGCAGTACTTC. Translating gives CASSLQPGQGSYEQYF.

CDR3 nucleotide sequence: TGTGCCAGTAGTGCGGAGCTCTCCTACGAGCAGTACTTC. Translation: CASSAELSYEQYF. The gene calls are TRBV19 and TRBJ2-7; D gene unclear. Germline V gives CDR1 LNHDA, CDR2 SQIVND (reference sequence). The CDR3 loop spans 13 amino acids. The V and J ends lost 5 bases and 0 bases respectively, with 8 bases between them.

The V and J genes are TRBV28 and TRBJ1-5, with TRBD1 matching over 7 bases. The V segment lost 6 bases and the J segment 0 bases; nucleotides outside the gene matches: 14. This CDR3 comprises 18 residues. Germline lookup yields CDR1 MDHEN and CDR2 SYDVKM. Here the CDR3 reads CASRSPQGRSYSNQPQHF. CDR3 in DNA: TGTGCCAGCAGATCCCCACAGGGGCGATCTTATAGCAATCAGCCCCAGCATTTT.

The rearrangement links TRBV2 to TRBJ1-5; D is uncertain. Germline V gene lookup returns CDR1 SNHLY and CDR2 FYNNEI. This CDR3 is 13 amino acids long. Trimming took 2 bases from V and 7 from J, leaving 9 bases between them. CDR3 DNA sequence: TGTGCCAGCAGTGAAACTTTATGGCAGCCCCAGCATTTT. It codes for CASSETLWQPQHF.

On this clone itself: The sample carries other DNA sequences with the same CDR3. In DNA, the CDR3 is TGCAGCGTTGGGCAGGGTCACGGGGAGCTGTTTTTT. This codes for CSVGQGHGELFF. V and J are TRBV29-1 and TRBJ2-2; D might be TRBD1 (5 bases). The CDR3 is 12 residues long. Trimming removed 4 bases at V and 7 bases at J, with 10 bases between. CDR1 is SQVTM and CDR2 is ANQGSEA in the germline V gene.